This is a list of T cell receptor beta chains from one sample in a study of blood T cell repertoires in COVID-19. Repertoires were generated with immunoSEQ multiplex PCR, while TCRdb's copy carries only in-frame clones and drops some. The sample carries under 450,000 clones, approximately 84% recorded once. Sequencing was done on a sample of PBMCs or T cells enriched from blood (not recorded which). The receptors shown here come from a woman in her twenties or thirties who had recovered from COVID-19. Each CDR3 is given with its conserved first and last residue. The D gene is left open where the match is weak. Where a row states a size, it is once, few, many or the class of an expanded clone; other rows omit it.

clone_size: NA
d_call: TRBD1
v_call: TRBV27
j_call: TRBJ1-2
cdr3_length: 16
cdr3_aa: CASSPIGTGVDYGYTF
cdr3_nt: TGTGCCAGCAGTCCTATTGGGACAGGGGTAGACTATGGCTACACCTTC

clone_size: NA
d_call: NA
v_call: TRBV13
j_call: TRBJ1-6
cdr3_length: 15
cdr3_aa: CASSLGVVVGSPLHF
cdr3_nt: TGTGCCAGCAGCTTAGGGGTCGTCGTGGGCTCACCCCTCCACTTT

clone_size: once
d_call: TRBD2
v_call: TRBV5-3
j_call: TRBJ2-7
cdr3_length: 16
cdr3_aa: CARSFSGTSGSCEQYF
cdr3_nt: TGTGCCAGAAGCTTCTCCGGGACTAGCGGGAGTTGTGAGCAGTACTTC

clone_size: NA
d_call: NA
v_call: TRBV25-1
j_call: TRBJ1-6
cdr3_length: 15
cdr3_aa: CASSESLSYNSPLHF
cdr3_nt: TGTGCCAGCAGTGAATCCCTCTCCTATAATTCACCCCTCCACTTT

clone_size: NA
d_call: NA
v_call: TRBV28
j_call: TRBJ1-2
cdr3_length: 15
cdr3_aa: CAVYPGGGRVYGYTF
cdr3_nt: TGTGCCGTGTACCCGGGGGGCGGACGGGTCTATGGCTACACCTTC

clone_size: once
d_call: NA
v_call: TRBV2
j_call: TRBJ1-4
cdr3_length: 13
cdr3_aa: CASKADYNEKLFF
cdr3_nt: TGTGCCAGCAAAGCGGATTATAATGAAAAACTGTTTTTT

clone_size: NA
d_call: TRBD1
v_call: TRBV4-2
j_call: TRBJ1-5
cdr3_length: 15
cdr3_aa: CASSHQGQGNQPQHF
cdr3_nt: TGTGCCAGCAGCCACCAGGGACAGGGCAATCAGCCCCAGCATTTT

clone_size: NA
d_call: TRBD2
v_call: TRBV4-2
j_call: TRBJ2-7
cdr3_length: 16
cdr3_aa: CASSQALAGGSYEQYF
cdr3_nt: TGTGCCAGCAGCCAAGCGCTAGCGGGAGGATCTTACGAGCAGTACTTC

clone_size: NA
d_call: NA
v_call: TRBV7-9
j_call: TRBJ1-2
cdr3_length: 13
cdr3_aa: CASSSTTGNGYTF
cdr3_nt: TGTGCCAGCAGCTCCACGACGGGGAACGGCTACACCTTC

clone_size: NA
d_call: NA
v_call: TRBV4-2
j_call: TRBJ1-3
cdr3_length: 14
cdr3_aa: CASSQDLTGNTIYF
cdr3_nt: TGTGCCAGCAGCCAAGATCTGACGGGGAACACCATATATTTT

clone_size: NA
d_call: TRBD2
v_call: TRBV19
j_call: TRBJ2-3
cdr3_length: 16
cdr3_aa: CASSIGLAAGTDTQYF
cdr3_nt: TGTGCCAGTAGTATAGGACTAGCGGCCGGCACAGATACGCAGTATTTT

clone_size: NA
d_call: NA
v_call: TRBV5-1
j_call: TRBJ1-1
cdr3_length: 14
cdr3_aa: CASSFSPPGTEAFF
cdr3_nt: TGCGCCAGCAGCTTCTCCCCCCCGGGAACTGAAGCTTTCTTT

clone_size: once
d_call: NA
v_call: TRBV3-1/TRBV3-2
j_call: TRBJ2-2
cdr3_length: 13
cdr3_aa: CASSLDTAGELFF
cdr3_nt: TGTGCCAGCAGCTTAGACACTGCCGGGGAGCTGTTTTTT

clone_size: NA
d_call: NA
v_call: TRBV19
j_call: TRBJ2-2
cdr3_length: 13
cdr3_aa: CASRQSNTGELFF
cdr3_nt: TGTGCCAGCCGACAAAGCAACACCGGGGAGCTGTTTTTT

clone_size: once
d_call: NA
v_call: TRBV7-8
j_call: TRBJ2-3
cdr3_length: 17
cdr3_aa: CASSLEQGRSTTDTQYF
cdr3_nt: TGTGCCAGCAGCTTAGAGCAGGGGCGGTCCACCACAGATACGCAGTATTTT

clone_size: NA
d_call: TRBD1
v_call: TRBV19
j_call: TRBJ2-6
cdr3_length: 17
cdr3_aa: CASSNWDRGRGANVLTF
cdr3_nt: TGTGCCAGTAGTAACTGGGACAGGGGGCGTGGGGCCAACGTCCTGACTTTC

clone_size: NA
d_call: NA
v_call: TRBV2
j_call: TRBJ2-5
cdr3_length: 14
cdr3_aa: CASSAESGKETQYF
cdr3_nt: TGTGCCAGCAGTGCAGAGTCGGGGAAAGAGACCCAGTACTTC

clone_size: few
d_call: TRBD1
v_call: TRBV7-8
j_call: TRBJ1-1
cdr3_length: 14
cdr3_aa: CASSPGTGHTEAFF
cdr3_nt: TGTGCCAGCAGCCCGGGGACAGGGCATACTGAAGCTTTCTTT

clone_size: NA
d_call: NA
v_call: TRBV25-1
j_call: TRBJ1-1
cdr3_length: 14
cdr3_aa: CASSHHTLNTEAFF
cdr3_nt: TGTGCCAGCAGTCATCACACACTGAACACTGAAGCTTTCTTT

clone_size: NA
d_call: TRBD2
v_call: TRBV7-8
j_call: TRBJ2-7
cdr3_length: 19
cdr3_aa: CASSLAFRGFRTSIYEQYF
cdr3_nt: TGTGCCAGCAGCTTAGCGTTTCGGGGGTTCAGGACTAGTATCTACGAGCAGTACTTC

clone_size: few
d_call: NA
v_call: TRBV23-1
j_call: TRBJ1-5
cdr3_length: 16
cdr3_aa: CASSQPQGISNQPQHF
cdr3_nt: TGCGCCAGCAGTCAACCCCAGGGAATCAGCAATCAGCCCCAGCATTTT

clone_size: NA
d_call: NA
v_call: TRBV4-1
j_call: TRBJ1-5
cdr3_length: 12
cdr3_aa: CASSQGSQPQHF
cdr3_nt: TGCGCCAGCAGCCAAGGGAGTCAGCCCCAGCATTTT

clone_size: few
d_call: NA
v_call: TRBV30
j_call: TRBJ1-5
cdr3_length: 13
cdr3_aa: CAWAVGGNQPQHF
cdr3_nt: TGTGCCTGGGCGGTCGGAGGCAATCAGCCCCAGCATTTT

clone_size: NA
d_call: NA
v_call: TRBV6-5
j_call: TRBJ1-4
cdr3_length: 15
cdr3_aa: CASSYSTASNEKLFF
cdr3_nt: TGTGCCAGCAGTTACTCGACAGCTTCTAATGAAAAACTGTTTTTT

clone_size: NA
d_call: TRBD1
v_call: TRBV27
j_call: TRBJ1-2
cdr3_length: 14
cdr3_aa: CASGRAGGAAGYTF
cdr3_nt: TGTGCCAGCGGCCGGGCAGGGGGCGCGGCTGGCTACACCTTC

clone_size: NA
d_call: NA
v_call: TRBV27
j_call: TRBJ1-1
cdr3_length: 15
cdr3_aa: CASRTNRGMNTEAFF
cdr3_nt: TGTGCCAGCAGAACAAACAGAGGGATGAACACTGAAGCTTTCTTT

clone_size: NA
d_call: TRBD2
v_call: TRBV19
j_call: TRBJ2-7
cdr3_length: 15
cdr3_aa: CASSIAPSGSYEQYF
cdr3_nt: TGTGCCAGTAGTATAGCCCCTAGCGGAAGCTACGAGCAGTACTTC

clone_size: NA
d_call: NA
v_call: TRBV30
j_call: TRBJ1-3
cdr3_length: 13
cdr3_aa: CAWGNRISNTIYF
cdr3_nt: TGTGCCTGGGGGAACAGGATTTCAAACACCATATATTTT

clone_size: NA
d_call: NA
v_call: TRBV28
j_call: TRBJ1-1
cdr3_length: 15
cdr3_aa: CASSAPGGLNTEAFF
cdr3_nt: TGTGCCAGCAGTGCCCCGGGGGGGCTGAACACTGAAGCTTTCTTT

clone_size: NA
d_call: NA
v_call: TRBV7-9
j_call: TRBJ2-7
cdr3_length: 14
cdr3_aa: CASSFQGISYEQYF
cdr3_nt: TGTGCCAGCAGCTTTCAGGGGATCTCCTACGAGCAGTACTTC

clone_size: NA
d_call: TRBD1
v_call: TRBV6-1
j_call: TRBJ1-1
cdr3_length: 16
cdr3_aa: CASSVDRGLMNTEAFF
cdr3_nt: TGTGCCAGCAGTGTGGACAGGGGCCTCATGAACACTGAAGCTTTCTTT